This T cell receptor beta chain was captured in a study of T cells in localized non-small cell lung cancer. General study points: Detection in adjacent lung was observed for a median about 56 of the top 100 tumor clones.

A remark on this clone: Antigen unknown.

Per germline, CDR1 SGHAT and CDR2 FQNNGV. V lost 6 bases to trimming and J lost 6 bases; unmatched junction nucleotides: 10. The CDR3 has 14 residues. Some clones are missing from TCRdb's copy, which holds only in-frame ones; the method was immunoSEQ multiplex PCR. Of roughly 26,000 clones listed, about 88% are singletons. The clonotype comes from a female donor of 60 years or more with stage II squamous cell lung carcinoma. The chain is built from TRBV11-2 and TRBJ1-1; 7 nucleotides align to TRBD1. The sample here was peripheral blood, taken before any cancer treatment. CDR3 DNA: TGTGCCAGCAGAGGAGGGGGCCGAATCGCTGAAGCTTTCTTT. Amino acids: CASRGGGRIAEAFF.